These 18 T cell receptor beta chains were all obtained from the same sample, sequenced in a study of tumor-infiltrating lymphocytes in primary liver carcinoma. With around 500 ng total RNA as template and a constant-region primer, TCR beta cDNA was made. Investigators got TCR beta libraries out of three nested multiplex PCR rounds, done with slightly modified ARM-PCR. Two initial PCR rounds of approximately 10 cycles each paired TRBV1-TRBV30 forward primers with a C-beta reverse primer. TCRdb re-called the multiplex PCR reads through MiXCR, storing one row per CDR3 protein. The profile shows some 110,000 distinct CDR3 sequences, about four fifths of them singletons. Co-extraction yielded RNA and DNA from around 20-30 mg of unsorted bulk tissue. Sequenced sample: liver tumor tissue from sampling region 3. Subset here: tumor region T3, left-lateral pole. These receptor sequences come from a man aged 40-55 years with primary liver carcinoma and hepatitis B virus infection.

A note on this clonotype: Sequence at one end of the junction differs from germline and may be a read error. V usage is TRBV28 and J usage is TRBJ2-1, with D possibly TRBD2 on 5 matching bases. The germline V gene encodes CDR1 MDHEN and CDR2 SYDVKM. The CDR3 contains 15 residues. CDR3 protein: CASRTDLTSGNEQLF. CDR3 DNA sequence: TGCGCCAGCAGAACGGACTTAACATCGGGTAATGAGCAGTTATTC.

In regard to this clonotype: Its ends do not fully match the called genes, so a read error is possible. The chain is built from TRBV7-9 and TRBJ2-1; no clear D gene. Germline V CDR1 and CDR2: SEHNR, FQNEAQ (reference sequence). CDR3 length: 13 amino acids. CDR3 in amino acids: CASSLGSYKEQFF. The CDR3 DNA sequence: TGTGCCAGCAGCTTAGGCTCCTACAAGGAGCAGTTTTTC.

To note about this clonotype: Being one base from a much bigger clone, this may be a read error. The chain recombines TRBV12-3 or TRBV12-4 with TRBJ2-1; a weak D match, TRBD2 (7 bases). This CDR3 comprises 15 residues. V lost 2 bases, J lost 5 bases, and 13 bases lay in between. CDR3 protein: CASSLYKGGHNEQFF. CDR3 DNA: TGTGCCAGCAGTTTATATAAGGGGGGGCACAATGAGCAGTTCTTC.

With regard to this clonotype: The junction shows a germline mismatch at one end, possibly a read error. V is TRBV6-2 or TRBV6-3 and J is TRBJ1-1; 7 nucleotides match TRBD1. The CDR3 loop spans 15 amino acids. CDR1 MNHEY and CDR2 SVGEGT come from the germline V gene. CDR3 coding DNA: TGTGCCAGCAGACTCATACAGGGGAGGGGGGCTGAAGTTTTCTTT. This sequence encodes CASRLIQGRGAEVFF.

Regarding this clonotype: This could be a read error, since a much larger clone is one nucleotide away. V usage is TRBV5-1 and J usage is TRBJ1-1; perhaps TRBD1 as D (5 bases). CDR1 is SGHRS, CDR2 YFSETQ, per germline. The CDR3 sequence is 15 residues long. The CDR3 DNA reads TGCGCCAGCAGCACCGGGGCGGGGGATCTCACTGAAACTTTCTTT. Protein product: CASSTGAGDLTETFF.

As for this clonotype: No conserved phenylalanine or tryptophan ends this CDR3, so it is likely a read error. V usage is TRBV29-1 and J usage is TRBJ2-5; D is unresolved. The CDR3 length is 13 residues. V gave up 6 bases and J gave up 1 base, with 12 bases separating them. Germline CDR1 and CDR2: SQVTM and ANQGSEA. DNA of the CDR3: TGCAGCGTGGCAGTGTTGGGCCAAGAGACCCAGTACCTC. It specifies CSVAVLGQETQYL.

The count of this clonotype is one. Since no conserved phenylalanine or tryptophan closes the CDR3, a read error is the likely cause. V gene TRBV20-1 combines with J gene TRBJ2-3; the D call may be TRBD1 or TRBD2 (6 bases each). This CDR3 has 12 amino acids. Per the germline V gene, CDR1 is DFQATT and CDR2 is SNEGSKA (reference sequence). V gave up 8 bases and J gave up 4 bases, with 13 bases separating them. The CDR3 DNA reads TGCAGTCCAAAGGGGGGCGCAGATACGCAGTATCTT. This sequence encodes CSPKGGADTQYL.

The chain employs TRBV6-2 or TRBV6-3 and TRBJ2-3, with D possibly matching TRBD2 (5 bases). The CDR3 runs 20 residues. Between the trimmed V and J ends, which lost 10 bases and 1 base, there was a span of 33 bases. Germline loops: CDR1 MNHEY, CDR2 SVGEGT. The CDR3 loop is CANLLGPSGNVPPGTDTQYF. For the CDR3, the DNA is TGTGCCAACCTACTAGGCCCTAGTGGGAACGTCCCCCCTGGCACAGATACGCAGTATTTT.

Of note for this clonotype: Compared with germline, one end of the junction differs, possibly owing to a read error. V gene TRBV6-5 combines with J gene TRBJ2-7; D not resolved. This CDR3 has 18 amino acids. In germline, CDR1 is MNHEY, CDR2 SVGAGI. The CDR3 bases are TGTGCCAGCAGTTACAAGGGCCCTGCCATTTCGGTACCCTACGAGCATTACTTC. This sequence encodes CASSYKGPAISVPYEHYF.

This chain links TRBV6-1 with TRBJ2-1; 9 bases match TRBD2. Germline V gene sequence: CDR1 MNHNS, CDR2 SASEGT. V dropped 7 bases and J dropped 7; count of bases not matched to a gene: 8. The CDR3 spans 14 residues. DNA of the CDR3: TGTGCCAGCAACCGTAGCGGGAGTGGTAATGAGCAGTTCTTC. Protein product: CASNRSGSGNEQFF.

To note about this clonotype: Germline and junction disagree at one end, which may indicate a read error. The gene calls are TRBV5-5 and TRBJ1-2; tentatively, D is TRBD1 (5 bases). The germline CDR1 and CDR2 sequences are SGHKS and YYEKEE (reference sequence). CDR3 length: 13 residues. CDR3 region: CVSRVSGPSGYTF. In DNA form, the CDR3 reads TGTGTCAGCAGGGTGTCGGGACCTTCTGGCTACACCTTC.

Comments on this clonotype: One end of the junction is discordant with germline, which a read error may explain. This chain joins TRBV5-6 and TRBJ2-5, with D uncertain. Germline lookup yields CDR1 SGHDT and CDR2 YYEEEE. The CDR3 length is 15 residues. The chain's CDR3 is CVSSLVAGSQETQYF. The DNA of the CDR3 is TGTGTCAGCAGCTTGGTTGCAGGTAGCCAAGAGACCCAGTATTTC.

A word on this clonotype: With a much larger clone just one base away, this may be a read error. The chain carries TRBV5-1 and TRBJ2-5, with 10 bases aligning to TRBD1. Germline-derived CDR1 and CDR2 are SGHRS and YFSETQ. The CDR3 is 16 amino acids. J lost 4 bases, V lost 4 bases, and 10 bases had no gene match. CDR3: CASSHNRQGARETQYF. The CDR3 DNA is TGCGCCAGCAGCCATAACCGACAGGGGGCAAGAGAGACCCAGTACTTC.

This clonotype appeared a few times. This chain connects TRBV9 to TRBJ2-5; 8 bases align to TRBD2. The CDR3 totals 14 residues. Germline V gene lookup returns CDR1 SGDLS and CDR2 YYNGEE. V lost 3 bases and J lost 5; bases outside the gene matches: 6. CDR3 protein: CASSAGRDVETQYF. The DNA of the CDR3 is TGTGCCAGCAGCGCCGGGAGGGATGTCGAGACCCAGTACTTC. Filled out from reference TRBV9 and TRBJ2-5, the complete variable domain reads DSGVTQTPKHLITATGQRVTLRCSPRSGDLSVYWYQQSLDQGLQFLIQYYNGEERAKGNILERFSAQQFPDLHSELNLSSLELGDSALYFCASSAGRDVETQYFGPGTRLLVL.

A note on this clonotype: The conserved phenylalanine or tryptophan is not found at the CDR3 terminus, so this likely reflects a read error. This chain uses TRBV29-1 with TRBJ2-5; TRBD1 agrees at 8 bases. CDR1 and CDR2 from the germline V gene are SQVTM and ANQGSEA. The CDR3 sequence is 15 residues long. The ends lost 3 bases at V and 4 bases at J; junction bases unmatched: 10. CDR3 sequence reads: CSVDAVRGRAETQYL. As DNA, the CDR3 is TGCAGCGTTGATGCGGTCAGGGGGCGAGCAGAGACCCAGTACTTA.

In the case of this clonotype: This is likely a read error, given that the CDR3 carries no conserved phenylalanine or tryptophan at its end. The limits of the CDR3 on the DNA are not certain, so only TCRdb's listed CDR3 is given. The rearrangement links TRBV5-6 to TRBJ2-5; the tabulated D call, TRBD2, remains unverified against the DNA. Germline V gene data show CDR1 as SGHDT and CDR2 as YYEEEE. Counting both end residues, the CDR3 totals 14 amino acids. The CDR3 region is CASSLEASQETRYS.

Note on this clonotype: A read error may produce the germline difference seen at one junction end. V and J are TRBV29-1 and TRBJ1-3, with TRBD1 as a possible D gene (6 bases). The CDR3 is 12 amino acids. The germline gives CDR1 SQVTM, CDR2 ANQGSEA. The chain's CDR3 is CSSTGNGDTLYF. CDR3 in DNA: TGCAGCAGTACAGGGAATGGAGACACCTTATATTTT.

As regards this clonotype: The junction does not match germline at one end; this may be a read error. The chain couples TRBV11-2 to TRBJ2-5; D is ambiguous. The CDR3 is 15 amino acids. The germline CDR1 and CDR2 sequences are SGHAT and FQNNGV. The CDR3 DNA follows: TGTTCCAGCAGCCCCGTCAGGATAGTCCCAGAGACCCAGTACTTC. Its protein product is CSSSPVRIVPETQYF.